Below, 24 T cell receptor beta chains from the same sample are listed, as sequenced in a study of T cells in Graves' hyperthyroidism and ophthalmopathy. Amplified regions were TCR beta CDR3 sequences from RNA transcripts. Primed by the HTBI set, a first-round RT-PCR was run on the TCR CDR3. One entry per CDR3 protein results from TCRdb running MiXCR on the multiplex PCR reads. The table lists 350,000 or so distinct CDR3 sequences, around 20% of them singletons, with around 50% in the top ten. Sequenced: blood. The origin of the receptors is a woman between 50 and 59 years old with Graves' hyperthyroidism.

This clonotype was picked up many times. The chain has TRBV6-1 and TRBJ2-1; 8 bases line up with TRBD2. The CDR3 is 15 amino acids. Looked up from germline, CDR1 is MNHNS and CDR2 is SASEGT. V was pared by 5 bases and J by 6 bases, with 9 bases of the junction left unmatched. CDR3 amino acids: CASSRSGSVPNEQFF. DNA of the CDR3: TGTGCCAGCAGTCGAAGCGGGAGCGTCCCCAATGAGCAGTTCTTC.

This clonotype was counted between two and nine times. This chain joins TRBV5-1 and TRBJ2-7; 8 nucleotides line up with TRBD2. In germline, CDR1 is SGHRS, CDR2 YFSETQ. The CDR3 is 14 amino acids. The J segment lost 5 bases and the V segment lost 3 bases, leaving 7 bases of the junction unmatched. CDR3 residues: CASSYSGITDEQYF. The CDR3 coding sequence is TGCGCCAGCAGCTATAGCGGGATCACAGACGAGCAGTACTTC.

This clonotype was seen only a few times. The rearrangement joins TRBV10-1 to TRBJ2-3; 9 positions match TRBD1. Looked up from germline, CDR1 is WNHNN and CDR2 is SYGVQD (reference sequence). The CDR3 is 15 residues long. Germline trimming cut 2 bases from V and 4 bases from J; bases unmatched to any gene: 4. The CDR3 spells CASSETTGGPDTQYF. CDR3 coding DNA: TGCGCCAGCAGTGAGACTACAGGGGGCCCAGATACGCAGTATTTT.

This clonotype was detected only a few times. V usage is TRBV19 and J usage is TRBJ1-2, with 8 nucleotides matching TRBD1. Per germline, CDR1 LNHDA and CDR2 SQIVND (reference sequence). J was trimmed by 2 bases and V by 7 bases; bases with no gene match: 9. CDR3 length: 15 residues. Written as DNA, the CDR3 is TGTGCCAGTAAATTGGCAGGGGGCGAGAACTATGGCTACACCTTC. It translates to CASKLAGGENYGYTF. The full variable domain, with the rest looked up from reference TRBV19 and TRBJ1-2, is DGGITQSPKYLFRKEGQNVTLSCEQNLNHDAMYWYRQDPGQGLRLIYYSQIVNDFQKGDIAEGYSVSREKKESFPLTVTSAQKNPTAFYLCASKLAGGENYGYTFGSGTRLTVV.

At least ten counts were recorded for this clonotype. V usage is TRBV28 and J usage is TRBJ2-7; the D gene is possibly TRBD2 (6 bases). This CDR3 spans 14 amino acids. The germline V gene has CDR1 MDHEN and CDR2 SYDVKM. V was shortened by 3 bases and J by 3 bases, with 12 bases between the two germline ends. Written as DNA, the CDR3 is TGTGCCAGCAGTTTGGGGGGTCCTTACTACGAGCAGTACTTC. This translates into CASSLGGPYYEQYF.

This clonotype appeared many times. The V gene is TRBV7-9, the J gene TRBJ2-1, with TRBD1 identical over 8 bases. The germline gives CDR1 SEHNR, CDR2 FQNEAQ (reference sequence). The trim removed 5 bases at V and 5 bases at J, leaving 11 bases unmatched. The CDR3 is made up of 16 amino acids. DNA for the CDR3: TGTGCCAGCAGCCGGACAGGGTCGGCTCGTAACAATGAGCAGTTCTTC. Translating it yields CASSRTGSARNNEQFF.

This clonotype has more than one count but fewer than ten. The chain joins TRBV20-1 to TRBJ2-1; 14 bases line up with TRBD2. This CDR3 region has 16 residues. After removal of 1 base from V and 5 bases from J, the junction contained 4 bases not matched to a gene. CDR1 and CDR2 from the germline V gene are DFQATT and SNEGSKA (reference sequence). The CDR3 DNA sequence: TGCAGTGCTAGAGGGCGACTAGCGGGAGGGAACAATGAGCAGTTCTTC. Translated: CSARGRLAGGNNEQFF.

This clonotype was seen many times. At one end the junction does not follow the germline gene, possibly because of a read error. The chain is built from TRBV2 and TRBJ1-1; 10 positions agree with TRBD1. The CDR3 covers 13 residues. Germline CDR1 is SNHLY and CDR2 is FYNNEI. The CDR3 DNA sequence: TGTGTCAGCGTCGGACAGGGGGACACTGAAGCTTTCTTT. Residues: CVSVGQGDTEAFF.

This chain joins TRBV7-8 and TRBJ1-3, with 10 nucleotides matching TRBD1. This CDR3 has 19 amino acids. Unmatched junction bases numbered 13, after V lost 4 bases and J lost 1 base. From germline, CDR1 is SGHVS and CDR2 FQNEAQ. The CDR3 DNA is TGTGCCAGCAGCTCGACGGACAGGGGGGCCGTGGGGTCTGGAAACACCATATATTTT. Its protein product is CASSSTDRGAVGSGNTIYF. The full variable domain, rest sourced from reference TRBV7-8 and TRBJ1-3, is GAGVSQSPRYKVAKRGQDVALRCDPISGHVSLFWYQQALGQGPEFLTYFQNEAQLDKSGLPSDRFFAERPEGSVSTLKIQRTQQEDSAVYLCASSSTDRGAVGSGNTIYFGEGSWLTVV.

This clonotype has ten or more counts. The chain joins TRBV11-3 to TRBJ2-7, with 8 bases aligning to TRBD1. Germline V gene data show CDR1 as SGHNT and CDR2 as YENEEA. V lost 4 bases and J lost 1; bases outside the gene matches: 6. The CDR3 runs 15 residues. DNA of the CDR3: TGTGCCAGCAGCTCCCGACAGGGGCCATCCTACGAGCAGTACTTC. It is translated as CASSSRQGPSYEQYF.

The gene calls are TRBV2 and TRBJ2-7; TRBD1 agrees at 7 bases. CDR1 SNHLY and CDR2 FYNNEI come from the germline V gene. V lost 6 bases and J lost 5; bases outside the gene matches: 13. The CDR3 has 15 residues. The CDR3 DNA reads as TGTGCCAGCAGCTTAGGCATGCGACAGGGCCACGAGCAGTACTTC. This codes for CASSLGMRQGHEQYF.

Points on this clonotype: Its ends do not fully match the called genes, so a read error is possible. V gene TRBV4-1 combines with J gene TRBJ2-1, with 7 bases fitting TRBD1. The CDR3 totals 12 residues. Germline V CDR1 and CDR2: MGHRA, YSYEKL. The DNA of the CDR3 is TGCGCCAGCACAAACAGGGGAAATGAGCAGTCCTTC. It is translated as CASTNRGNEQSF.

This clonotype was counted ten times or more. The gene calls are TRBV5-1 and TRBJ2-3; TRBD2 agrees at 11 bases. CDR1 and CDR2 from the germline V gene are SGHRS and YFSETQ. V shed 0 bases and J 0 bases; nucleotides not matched to a gene: 3. This CDR3 has 17 amino acids. CDR3 sequence: CASSLALAGVSTDTQYF. For the CDR3, the DNA is TGCGCCAGCAGCTTGGCACTAGCGGGAGTCAGCACAGATACGCAGTATTTT.

The chain links TRBV7-2 to TRBJ2-7, with D perhaps matching TRBD2 (5 bases). The length of the CDR3 is 15 residues. V was cut by 2 bases and J by 7 bases, with 18 bases left in between. Germline CDR1 SGHTA, CDR2 FQGNSA. The CDR3 loop reads CASSLLVGGSGEQYF. For the CDR3, the DNA is TGTGCCAGCAGCTTATTGGTAGGTGGGAGTGGAGAGCAGTACTTC.

This clonotype was seen at least ten times. This chain uses TRBV28 with TRBJ1-5, with 8 bases identical to TRBD1. The CDR3 extends over 13 amino acids. The germline V gene encodes CDR1 MDHEN and CDR2 SYDVKM. J gave up 5 bases and V 9 bases, and 6 bases lay outside the gene matches. The CDR3: CASLGTGYQPQHF. DNA for the CDR3: TGTGCCAGTTTGGGGACAGGCTATCAGCCCCAGCATTTT.

A few counts support this clonotype. The CDR3 bases are TGTGCCAGCAGCCAAGGGGCAGGGGGTAACTATGGCTACACCTTC. Encoded protein: CASSQGAGGNYGYTF. The chain combines TRBV14 with TRBJ1-2; 7 nucleotides match TRBD1. Germline assignment: CDR1 SGHDN and CDR2 FVKESK. With 1 base clipped from V and 1 base from J, the junction kept 3 bases outside the gene matches. This CDR3 comprises 15 residues.

Regarding this clonotype: An end of the junction does not agree with germline; a read error may underlie this. The genes are TRBV12-3 or TRBV12-4 and TRBJ2-7; TRBD1 might be the D (5 bases). The CDR3 runs to 12 residues. Written as DNA, the CDR3 is TGTGCCGGCAGTTTACAGGTCTACGAGCAGTACTTC. Its protein is CAGSLQVYEQYF.

This rearrangement joins TRBV19 to TRBJ2-1, with a possible D match to TRBD2 (7 bases). Trimming shortened V by 5 bases and J by 4 bases, and 18 bases separated the two germline ends. The CDR3 covers 16 residues. Per the germline V gene, CDR1 is LNHDA and CDR2 is SQIVND (reference sequence). CDR3: CASSVFGGAYYNEQFF. The CDR3 nucleotides read TGTGCCAGTAGTGTATTTGGGGGGGCCTATTACAATGAGCAGTTCTTC.

The chain combines TRBV28 with TRBJ2-7; 11 bases align to TRBD2. Germline CDR1 is MDHEN and CDR2 is SYDVKM. Trimming removed 8 bases from V and 3 bases from J; junction bases left unmatched: 6. The CDR3 has 14 residues. CDR3 residues: CASEKTSGSYEQYF. Written as DNA, the CDR3 is TGTGCCAGCGAGAAAACTAGCGGGAGCTACGAGCAGTACTTC.

CDR3 sequence: CSATKRGGNSQPQHF. For the CDR3, the DNA is TGCAGTGCTACTAAAAGGGGAGGTAATAGTCAGCCCCAGCATTTT. The rearrangement links TRBV20-1 to TRBJ1-5, with D possibly TRBD1 on 5 matching bases. The V and J ends lost 4 bases and 6 bases respectively, with 19 bases between them. CDR1 and CDR2 (germline): DFQATT, SNEGSKA (reference sequence). This CDR3 is 15 amino acids long.

This clonotype was found a few times. The chain recombines TRBV12-3 or TRBV12-4 with TRBJ2-1; maybe TRBD1 (6 bases). The CDR3 runs 10 residues. The V and J ends lost 6 bases and 13 bases respectively, with 10 bases between them. Here the CDR3 reads CASSRDIQFF. CDR3 DNA: TGTGCCAGCAGCAGGGACATCCAGTTCTTC.

At least ten counts were recorded for this clonotype. V and J are TRBV7-9 and TRBJ1-2, with TRBD1 matching over 7 bases. CDR3 length: 13 amino acids. Germline CDR1 is SEHNR and CDR2 is FQNEAQ (reference sequence). J gave up 6 bases and V 4 bases, and 5 bases lay outside the gene matches. The CDR3 here is CASSSGQIDGYTF. The CDR3 coding sequence is TGTGCCAGCAGCTCGGGACAGATCGATGGCTACACCTTC.

This clonotype was found many times. J is TRBJ2-1 and V is TRBV27; D not resolved. The CDR3 totals 12 residues. Germline CDR1 MNHEY, CDR2 SMNVEV (reference sequence). Trimming took 5 bases from V and 10 from J, leaving 12 bases between them. The DNA of the CDR3 is TGTGCCAGCAGTCTCTCGGCTGGGGAGCAGTTCTTC. Translation gives CASSLSAGEQFF.

This clonotype was counted ten times or more. V and J are TRBV2 and TRBJ1-5; 7 nucleotides align to TRBD1. The V segment lost 3 bases and the J segment 6 bases; nucleotides outside the gene matches: 11. Germline CDR1 and CDR2: SNHLY and FYNNEI. The CDR3 is made up of 16 amino acids. CDR3 protein: CASSEFRQGVGQPQHF. In nucleotides, the CDR3 is TGTGCCAGCAGTGAGTTTCGTCAGGGGGTGGGTCAGCCCCAGCATTTT. Combining the CDR3 with reference TRBV2 and TRBJ1-5 gives the whole variable domain EPEVTQTPSHQVTQMGQEVILRCVPISNHLYFYWYRQILGQKVEFLVSFYNNEISEKSEIFDDQFSVERPDGSNFTLKIRSTKLEDSAMYFCASSEFRQGVGQPQHFGDGTRLSIL.